This TCR beta chain came from a study of T cell changes during pregnancy in multiple sclerosis. Produced via immunoSEQ multiplex PCR; TCRdb's table is partial and in-frame only. This sample has around 50,000 clones; around nine tenths occur once, and the top ten carry approximately 5.3%. This clone was detected only a few times. Trimming took off 4 bases at V and 5 bases at J, with 15 bases between the two ends. This CDR3 is built from 14 residues. Germline values: CDR1 SGHDN, CDR2 FVKESK. The sequence derives from a human donor whose cells served as feeder cells for cultures in a pregnancy study. Sequencing was performed on peripheral blood from another person, used as feeder cells. The V gene is TRBV14, the J gene TRBJ2-7, with D perhaps matching TRBD1 (6 bases). In DNA form, the CDR3 reads TGTGCCAGCAGCCGGACACAGGGTTGGGACGAGCAGTACTTC. Its translation is CASSRTQGWDEQYF.